Listed below are T cell receptor beta chains from one sample, sequenced in a study of early T cells in non-severe SARS-CoV-2 infection. TCRdb re-called the 5' RACE reads with MiXCR, one entry per CDR3 protein. The profile covers 40,000 or so distinct CDR3 sequences, with roughly 12% appearing a single time and around a fifth taken by the ten largest. Sequenced input: whole blood. The receptors here all came from an adult who was a healthcare worker with PCR-confirmed SARS-CoV-2 infection or an uninfected control (not recorded which). The CDR3 runs from the conserved cysteine through the conserved F or W. D genes are given only for firm matches. Expanded clones get a size class; other rows say once, few or many, or leave the size out.

DNA | CDR3 | J | V | D | size
TGTGCCAGCAGCTTAGGGGGAGGAACCTACGAGCAGTACTTC | CASSLGGGTYEQYF | TRBJ2-7 | TRBV11-2 | - | many
TGTGCCAGCAGTTTGGGGGACCTCAGGGTGGTTCTAAGCCAAGAGACCCAGTACTTC | CASSLGDLRVVLSQETQYF | TRBJ2-5 | TRBV28 | - | few
TGTGCCAGCAGGAAAGGGACAGGGTTTGTGGAGACCCAGTACTTC | CASRKGTGFVETQYF | TRBJ2-5 | TRBV28 | TRBD1 | -
TGCGCCAGCAGCCAAACCCAGAACAGCAACGGTGAGCAGTTCTTC | CASSQTQNSNGEQFF | TRBJ2-1 | TRBV4-1 | - | many
TGCGCCAGCAGCTTTTTGGGGACAGAAGCTAACTATGGCTACACCTTC | CASSFLGTEANYGYTF | TRBJ1-2 | TRBV5-1 | TRBD1 | -
TGTGCCAGCAGCCCTTTGGGTCGGAGGGGCGCAGTATGGTACGAGCAGTACTTC | CASSPLGRRGAVWYEQYF | TRBJ2-7 | TRBV28 | - | many
TGTGCCAGCAGTTTAGACAGGGCTGTTAATGGCTACACCTTC | CASSLDRAVNGYTF | TRBJ1-2 | TRBV27 | TRBD1 | few
TGTGCCAGCAGTACCCCGGGGAGGGGAATCTATGGCTACACCTTC | CASSTPGRGIYGYTF | TRBJ1-2 | TRBV5-4 | - | -
TGTGCCAGCAGTTTCGCCGATGTCTATGGCTACACCTTC | CASSFADVYGYTF | TRBJ1-2 | TRBV12-3/TRBV12-4 | - | few
TGTGCCAGCAGCCCGGGACAATCCTACAATGAGCAGTTCTTC | CASSPGQSYNEQFF | TRBJ2-1 | TRBV7-3 | - | -
TGTGCCAGCAGCCGAACCAGGGGGCCGGACACTGAAGCTTTCTTT | CASSRTRGPDTEAFF | TRBJ1-1 | TRBV7-6 | TRBD1 | few